The 14 T cell receptor beta chains in this list originate from one sample, sequenced in a study of early T cells in non-severe SARS-CoV-2 infection. MiXCR, applied by TCRdb to the 5' RACE reads, yields one record per CDR3 protein. The sample lists approximately 60,000 distinct CDR3 sequences, more than 7% occurring once. The sample consisted of whole blood, taken at baseline. The receptors here all came from an adult who was a healthcare worker with PCR-confirmed SARS-CoV-2 infection or an uninfected control (not recorded which).

This chain links TRBV15 with TRBJ2-4; tentatively, D is TRBD1 (5 bases). The CDR3 loop spans 13 amino acids. Germline CDR1 LNHNV, CDR2 YYDKDF (reference sequence). V was shortened by 0 bases and J by 9 bases, with 9 bases between the two germline ends. The CDR3 nucleotides are TGTGCCACCAGCAGAGACAGGGTGGGCATTCAGTACTTC. It translates to CATSRDRVGIQYF.

Many counts were recorded for this clonotype. This chain links TRBV7-3 with TRBJ2-2, with D unclear. The V end was cut by 5 bases, the J end by 7 bases, with 8 bases between. The CDR3 totals 12 residues. Per germline, CDR1 SGHTA and CDR2 FQGTGA. CDR3 DNA: TGTGCCAGCAGCCCCCCGGGCGGGGAGCTGTTTTTT. Translating gives CASSPPGGELFF.

This clonotype was seen many times. The chain joins TRBV11-2 to TRBJ2-7, with 10 nucleotides matching TRBD2. Germline V gives CDR1 SGHAT, CDR2 FQNNGV. The CDR3 contains 18 residues. J lost 2 bases, V lost 0 bases, and 10 bases had no gene match. The CDR3: CASSLDPLAGVSAYEQYF. In nucleotides, the CDR3 is TGTGCCAGCAGCTTAGATCCTCTAGCGGGAGTATCGGCCTACGAGCAGTACTTC.

Only a few counts were recorded for this clonotype. In DNA, the CDR3 is TGTGCCATCAGTAGGACAGGGACTACAGGGCAGTACTTC. Translating it yields CAISRTGTTGQYF. The chain uses TRBV10-3 and TRBJ2-7; D might be TRBD1 (8 bases). This CDR3 comprises 13 residues. Trimming shortened V by 5 bases and J by 9 bases, and 17 bases separated the two germline ends. The germline V gene encodes CDR1 ENHRY and CDR2 SYGVKD.

J is TRBJ1-4 and V is TRBV25-1; D gene ambiguous. This CDR3 has 16 amino acids. V lost 3 bases and J lost 3, with 14 bases in between. Germline-derived CDR1 and CDR2 are MGHDK and SYGVNS. This chain's CDR3 is CASSDRLRTANEKLFF. In nucleotides, the CDR3 is TGTGCCAGCAGTGATCGGCTGAGGACGGCTAATGAAAAACTGTTTTTT.

This chain joins TRBV10-3 and TRBJ2-7; D call uncertain. The V gene's germline CDR1 is ENHRY and CDR2 SYGVKD. V was clipped by 6 bases and J by 5 bases, with 14 bases between them. The CDR3 contains 13 residues. CDR3 nucleotides: TGTGCCATCAGCTCCGGGCAAATTAACGAGCAGTACTTC. Protein product: CAISSGQINEQYF.

This chain connects TRBV12-3 or TRBV12-4 to TRBJ1-1; a weak D match, TRBD1 (6 bases). The CDR3 extends over 15 amino acids. Deletions cut 7 bases from V and 1 base from J, with 16 bases between. The CDR3 spells CASTHSGTTNTEAFF. CDR3 coding DNA: TGTGCCAGCACCCACTCCGGGACAACGAACACTGAAGCTTTCTTT.

This clonotype occurred a few times. This rearrangement joins TRBV20-1 to TRBJ2-2, with 10 positions matching TRBD2. With V trimmed by 1 base and J by 4 bases, 0 bases remained unmatched. CDR1 is DFQATT and CDR2 is SNEGSKA in the germline V gene (reference sequence). The CDR3 covers 14 residues. CDR3 in DNA: TGCAGTGCTAGAGGACTAGCGGGCACCGGGGAGCTGTTTTTT. This gives the protein CSARGLAGTGELFF.

Only a few counts were recorded for this clonotype. The chain links TRBV6-2 or TRBV6-3 to TRBJ2-1; unclear D gene. This CDR3 comprises 15 residues. Germline V CDR1 and CDR2: MNHEY, SVGEGT. Trimming stripped 5 bases from V and 2 bases from J, with 13 bases between. The CDR3 coding sequence is TGTGCCAGCAGTCCTCAGCTGGTTGCCTACAATGAGCAGTTCTTC. It codes for CASSPQLVAYNEQFF.

V gene TRBV12-3 or TRBV12-4 combines with J gene TRBJ2-7, with TRBD2 as a possible D gene (5 bases). V was shortened by 2 bases and J by 6 bases, with 14 bases between the two germline ends. This CDR3 contains 14 residues. CDR3 sequence reads: CASSLPGGPREQYF. DNA of the CDR3: TGTGCCAGCAGTTTACCAGGAGGACCACGCGAGCAGTACTTC.

The chain carries TRBV5-1 and TRBJ2-5; TRBD2 agrees at 12 bases. V shed 3 bases and J 4 bases; nucleotides not matched to a gene: 7. Germline V gene lookup returns CDR1 SGHRS and CDR2 YFSETQ. The CDR3 is 16 amino acids. The CDR3, as DNA: TGCGCCAGCAGCTCAAACGCGGGACTAGCGGGAGAGACCCAGTACTTC. Its translation: CASSSNAGLAGETQYF.

In its sample, this clonotype was seen many times. The chain recombines TRBV7-6 with TRBJ2-3, with D perhaps TRBD1 (5 bases). Germline V CDR1 and CDR2: SGHVS, FNYEAQ. The CDR3 length is 15 residues. V was clipped by 3 bases and J by 0 bases, with 10 bases between them. CDR3 bases: TGTGCCAGCAGCTTGAATCAGGGCAGCACAGATACGCAGTATTTT. Translation: CASSLNQGSTDTQYF. Complete variable domain (other parts from reference TRBV7-6 and TRBJ2-3): GAGVSQSPRYKVTKRGQDVALRCDPISGHVSLYWYRQALGQGPEFLTYFNYEAQQDKSGLPNDRFSAERPEGSISTLTIQRTEQRDSAMYRCASSLNQGSTDTQYFGPGTRLTVL.

The chain recombines TRBV9 with TRBJ1-3; tentatively, D is TRBD1 (6 bases). Germline V gene lookup returns CDR1 SGDLS and CDR2 YYNGEE. The CDR3 has 15 amino acids. Trimming stripped 0 bases from V and 4 bases from J, with 11 bases between. CDR3 nucleotide sequence: TGTGCCAGCAGCGTAGCGGGGGCGGCAGGAAACACCATATATTTT. Translating gives CASSVAGAAGNTIYF.

This clonotype showed up many times. The chain combines TRBV6-6 with TRBJ2-3, with TRBD2 matching over 9 bases. Germline CDR1 MNHNY, CDR2 SVGAGI (reference sequence). J lost 4 bases, V lost 3 bases, and 11 bases had no gene match. There are 17 residues in the CDR3. CDR3 coding DNA: TGTGCCAGCAGTTATATGGTCGCGGGAGGGTTGCCAGATACGCAGTATTTT. It yields the protein CASSYMVAGGLPDTQYF.